These 8 T cell receptor beta chains originate from one sample sequenced in a study of human T cells and chemical hapten exposure. Stated time point: patch test 2, 6 weeks after DPC sensitization. Described treatment: therapeutic diphenylcyclopropenone sensitization with weekly scalp DPC. TCRdb analysed the RACE reads with MiXCR anew, one entry per CDR3 protein. The sample lists a few hundred thousand distinct CDR3 sequences, roughly 6.3% occurring once. The sample consisted of whole blood, taken in connection with sensitization to the hapten diphenylcyclopropenone (DPC). The receptors here all came from a woman younger than 30 with alopecia areata. Some clones in this sample may be carry-over from other donors' samples.

Ten or more counts support this clonotype. This chain links TRBV20-1 with TRBJ2-1; 7 positions match TRBD1. V was pared by 5 bases and J by 4 bases, with 8 bases of the junction left unmatched. The germline gives CDR1 DFQATT, CDR2 SNEGSKA (reference sequence). This CDR3 has 14 residues. The CDR3 sequence: CSAAGGGTYNEQFF. CDR3 nucleotides: TGCAGTGCTGCAGGGGGTGGCACTTACAATGAGCAGTTCTTC.

The rearrangement links TRBV7-2 to TRBJ2-3; D may be TRBD2 (6 bases). This CDR3 region has 15 residues. The V gene lost 3 bases and the J gene lost 3 bases, with 13 bases spanning the gap. Germline-derived CDR1 and CDR2 are SGHTA and FQGNSA. CDR3: CASSFRRGQTDTQYF. The CDR3 region has the DNA TGTGCCAGCAGCTTCCGGCGGGGTCAAACAGATACGCAGTATTTT.

This clonotype was counted at least ten times. The rearrangement uses TRBV12-3 or TRBV12-4 and TRBJ2-1; a weak D match, TRBD2 (5 bases). CDR3 length: 14 residues. V was trimmed by 6 bases and J by 2 bases, leaving 11 bases between them. CDR3 nucleotides: TGTGCCAGCAGGGAGGACGGAACCTACAATGAGCAGTTCTTC. Residues: CASREDGTYNEQFF.

The chain joins TRBV7-9 to TRBJ2-7, with 8 bases matching TRBD2. V gave up 4 bases and J gave up 5 bases; unmatched junction bases: 13. Germline CDR1 is SEHNR and CDR2 is FQNEAQ (reference sequence). CDR3 length equals 16 residues. The CDR3 region is CASSYGPGTSAHEQYF. The CDR3 DNA reads as TGTGCCAGCAGCTACGGACCCGGGACTAGTGCCCACGAGCAGTACTTC.

The chain's CDR3 is CASTALGRDTQYF. The CDR3 bases are TGTGCCAGCACTGCGCTGGGCCGAGATACGCAGTATTTT. The V gene is TRBV5-8, the J gene TRBJ2-3; D remains unclear. The CDR3 is 13 amino acids. Trimming left V 6 bases short and J 5 bases short, with 13 bases between. CDR1 is SGHTS, CDR2 YDEGEE, per germline.

The table lists this clonotype with many counts. The chain links TRBV9 to TRBJ1-4, with D hard to call. There are 16 residues in the CDR3. CDR1 is SGDLS and CDR2 is YYNGEE in the germline V gene. V lost 0 bases, J lost 1 base, and 10 bases lay in between. In DNA, the CDR3 is TGTGCCAGCAGCGTAGGAAACTCACAAACTAATGAAAAACTGTTTTTT. This gives the protein CASSVGNSQTNEKLFF. The variable domain in full, completed from reference TRBV9 and TRBJ1-4, reads DSGVTQTPKHLITATGQRVTLRCSPRSGDLSVYWYQQSLDQGLQFLIQYYNGEERAKGNILERFSAQQFPDLHSELNLSSLELGDSALYFCASSVGNSQTNEKLFFGSGTQLSVL.

This clonotype came up a few times. A read error may be the cause here, since a much bigger clone is one base away. The V call is TRBV6-2 or TRBV6-3, the J call TRBJ1-5; D is undetermined. CDR1 MNHEY and CDR2 SVGEGT come from the germline V gene. The CDR3 contains 12 residues. V lost 2 bases and J 5 bases, leaving 4 bases between the germline ends. Here the CDR3 reads CASSYDYQPQHF. The CDR3 nucleotides are TGTGCCAGCAGTTACGATTATCAGCCCCAGCATTTT.

The chain recombines TRBV20-1 with TRBJ2-7; TRBD1 matches at 9 bases. The CDR3 sequence is 14 residues long. The V and J ends lost 5 bases and 2 bases, in that order; junction bases with no gene match: 7. Looked up from germline, CDR1 is DFQATT and CDR2 is SNEGSKA (reference sequence). CDR3 in amino acids: CSAYGDRETYEQYF. DNA for the CDR3: TGCAGTGCTTATGGGGACAGGGAAACCTACGAGCAGTACTTC.